This TCR beta chain was profiled in a study of cytomegalovirus exposure and HLA in healthy donors. For the study at large: A preliminary data release comprised around 85 million unique TCRs obtained from HLA-typed donors.

In the PCR, 60 Vbeta and 13 Jbeta primers were used. Using immunoSEQ multiplex PCR, the repertoire was profiled, and TCRdb retains in-frame clones only, with some absent. The sample yields around 170,000 clones, over 60% seen once. The germline V gene encodes CDR1 MGHDK and CDR2 SYGVNS. The ends lost 4 bases at V and 5 bases at J; junction bases unmatched: 11. The CDR3 has 16 residues. Overall study results and limits: Segments of the TCR beta V type were, in most cases, productive about 90% or about 30% of the time in an earlier analysis. Among the CMV-associated chains, three were confirmed in vitro as specific for CMV antigens.

This clone turned up a few times. Its target is not known. Input material: PBMCs. The receptor was derived from a girl between 10 and 17 years old in good health and CMV-seronegative. V gene TRBV25-1 combines with J gene TRBJ2-5, with TRBD1 matching 9 bases. The CDR3, as DNA: TGTGCCAGCAGTGTACTACAGGGGGCGCAGGGGGAGACCCAGTACTTC. Translating it yields CASSVLQGAQGETQYF.